The sequence of this T cell receptor beta chain was determined in a study of shared clonotypes between healthy human individuals. The overall study: Each donor contributed plates that comprised three CD4 naive, three CD4 memory, two CD8 naive and one CD8 memory.

The germline CDR1 and CDR2 sequences are MNHEY and SMNVEV (reference sequence). With V trimmed by 6 bases and J by 0 bases, 9 bases remained unmatched. This CDR3 comprises 16 residues. Each subset's genomic DNA was shared equally among a number of immunoSEQ plates. Here immunoSEQ multiplex PCR was the method, and the copy in TCRdb shows in-frame clones only, minus some. The sample has about 2.3 million clones, more than 85% seen once. Study findings and constraints: Measured sharing among donors was expected to vary with sequencing depth. Naive CD4 clonotypes overlapped across a handful of donors at around 5%.

On this clone itself: The antigen is not known.

This TCR derives from a man between 18 and 35 years old in good health. Some clones in this sample may be carry-over from other donors' samples. Material: naive CD4+ T cells from PBMCs. This sample's subset: CD45RA+ positively selected. The chain joins TRBV27 to TRBJ1-2; 8 nucleotides align to TRBD1. CDR3 bases: TGTGCCAGCAGGCCCTGGGGCAGGGGGCCTAACTATGGCTACACCTTC. Translating it yields CASRPWGRGPNYGYTF.